This passage covers 32 T cell receptor beta chains from one sample sequenced in a study of control samples from healthy donors and cancer patients. The method was immunoSEQ multiplex PCR; TCRdb's version includes in-frame clones alone and lacks a portion of them. Of around 130,000 clones listed, around nine tenths were seen once; the top ten hold about 12%. Sequenced material: blood. The receptors here all came from a man aged 25 to 45 in good health.

This chain links TRBV27 with TRBJ2-3, with 9 bases lining up with TRBD2. The germline CDR1 and CDR2 sequences are MNHEY and SMNVEV (reference sequence). The CDR3 is 15 amino acids. V lost 11 bases and J lost 5; bases outside the gene matches: 14. This chain's CDR3 is CASDREAGGRDTQYF. CDR3 sequence (DNA): TGTGCCTCTGACCGGGAAGCGGGGGGTAGAGATACGCAGTATTTT.

This chain uses TRBV11-3 with TRBJ2-5; the match to TRBD1 covers 7 bases. Losses at the gene ends were 4 bases for V and 7 bases for J; bases not matched to a gene: 3. The CDR3 is 12 residues long. Germline CDR1 and CDR2: SGHNT and YENEEA. CDR3 in DNA: TGTGCCAGCAGCTCTGGACAGGTGACCCAGTACTTC. Residues: CASSSGQVTQYF.

The V gene is TRBV18, the J gene TRBJ2-3; 7 positions agree with TRBD1. The ends lost 6 bases at V and 0 bases at J; junction bases unmatched: 6. The CDR3 consists of 15 residues. Looked up from germline, CDR1 is KGHSH and CDR2 is LQKENI. Here the CDR3 DNA reads TGTGCCAGCTCGCCCACAGGGGTTAGCACAGATACGCAGTATTTT. Amino acids: CASSPTGVSTDTQYF.

The V call is TRBV2, the J call TRBJ1-1; D unclear. Trimming shortened V by 3 bases and J by 0 bases, and 8 bases separated the two germline ends. The germline V gene has CDR1 SNHLY and CDR2 FYNNEI. The CDR3 covers 14 residues. The DNA for the CDR3 is TGTGCCAGCAGTGACCCGGGCTTGAACACTGAAGCTTTCTTT. This translates into CASSDPGLNTEAFF.

This rearrangement joins TRBV10-2 to TRBJ1-2, with no clear D. V was trimmed by 7 bases and J by 8 bases, leaving 14 bases between them. Looked up from germline, CDR1 is WSHSY and CDR2 is SAAADI. The CDR3 has 12 amino acids. CDR3: CASTRQGEGYTF. CDR3 bases: TGCGCCAGCACCAGACAAGGCGAGGGCTACACCTTC.

This chain links TRBV5-5 with TRBJ2-7, with a weak D call TRBD2 (5 bases). The CDR3 sequence is 14 residues long. From germline, CDR1 is SGHKS and CDR2 YYEKEE (reference sequence). The V end was cut by 0 bases, the J end by 3 bases, with 10 bases between. The CDR3 DNA reads TGTGCCAGCAGCTTGGCCAGCGGAATCTACGAGCAGTACGTC. Its protein is CASSLASGIYEQYV.

This chain connects TRBV5-4 to TRBJ1-4; a possible D gene is TRBD1 (5 bases). CDR1 and CDR2 from the germline V gene are SGHNT and YYREEE (reference sequence). V was cut by 6 bases and J by 3 bases, with 18 bases left in between. CDR3 length equals 16 residues. The CDR3 region is CASTPTSPGPNEKLFF. The CDR3 DNA follows: TGTGCCAGCACCCCTACTTCCCCGGGGCCTAATGAAAAACTGTTTTTT.

The rearrangement links TRBV11-2 to TRBJ1-1, with D possibly being TRBD1 (5 bases). The CDR3 has 13 residues. Germline V gene lookup returns CDR1 SGHAT and CDR2 FQNNGV. Trimming cost V 6 bases and J 1 base, with 9 bases left between them. In DNA, the CDR3 is TGTGCCAGCAGGAAAACAGGGAACACTGAAGCTTTCTTT. Protein: CASRKTGNTEAFF.

This chain uses TRBV18 with TRBJ1-1, with TRBD1 matching 8 bases. The CDR3 is 17 amino acids. Germline CDR1 reads KGHSH; CDR2 reads LQKENI. Trimming at V came to 1 base and at J to 1 base, leaving 8 bases not matched to a gene. CDR3 nucleotides: TGTGCCAGCTCACCACGGGTTGGACAGGGCGCGAACACTGAAGCTTTCTTT. Amino acids: CASSPRVGQGANTEAFF.

This chain uses TRBV11-2 with TRBJ2-1; tentative D call: TRBD2 (6 bases). The CDR3 totals 18 residues. With 0 bases removed from V and 5 bases from J, the gap between germline ends came to 20 bases. Germline CDR1 is SGHAT and CDR2 is FQNNGV. The CDR3 DNA reads TGTGCCAGCAGCTTAGATGGATGGGGGGAATACCTCGACAATGAGCAGTTCTTC. This codes for CASSLDGWGEYLDNEQFF.

The J gene is TRBJ1-5, the V gene TRBV6-5; D is perhaps TRBD1 (5 bases). The V gene lost 8 bases and the J gene lost 7 bases, with 9 bases spanning the gap. The germline V gene encodes CDR1 MNHEY and CDR2 SVGAGI. This CDR3 is built from 11 residues. DNA of the CDR3: TGTGCCAGCCAAGGGGAACAGCCCCAGCATTTT. It specifies CASQGEQPQHF.

The J gene is TRBJ1-2, the V gene TRBV11-3; tentatively, D is TRBD1 (5 bases). This CDR3 has 14 amino acids. Per germline, CDR1 SGHNT and CDR2 YENEEA. The V gene lost 3 bases and the J gene lost 6 bases, with 14 bases spanning the gap. The CDR3 DNA follows: TGTGCCAGCAGCTTGGGGGACCGCGGGGATGGCTACACCTTC. It yields the protein CASSLGDRGDGYTF.

V is TRBV19 and J is TRBJ1-2; 10 bases agree with TRBD1. After removal of 7 bases from V and 2 bases from J, the junction contained 10 bases not matched to a gene. In germline, CDR1 is LNHDA, CDR2 SQIVND (reference sequence). This CDR3 is built from 16 residues. For the CDR3, the DNA is TGTGCCAGTATTCAGGGACAGGGGCCTTTCAACTATGGCTACACCTTC. Translation gives CASIQGQGPFNYGYTF.

In this sample, this clone turned up once. The V and J genes are TRBV24-1 and TRBJ2-3; D remains ambiguous. The ends were cut back, 1 base at V and 6 bases at J, with 13 bases in the middle. The CDR3 sequence is 15 residues long. In germline, CDR1 is KGHDR, CDR2 SFDVKD. In DNA form, the CDR3 reads TGTGCCACCAGTGATTTATCAGGATTCGGGGATACGCAGTATTTT. Translation: CATSDLSGFGDTQYF.

The chain carries TRBV12-3 or TRBV12-4 and TRBJ1-2; 9 bases are shared with TRBD1. V shed 7 bases, J shed 8 bases, and the junction held 2 bases outside the gene matches. This CDR3 has 11 amino acids. The CDR3 loop reads CASTTGGGYTF. The CDR3 nucleotides read TGTGCCAGCACCACAGGGGGCGGCTACACCTTC.

The count of this clone is one. The V and J genes are TRBV4-1 and TRBJ2-1; 16 nucleotides agree with TRBD2. The germline gives CDR1 MGHRA, CDR2 YSYEKL. Germline trimming cut 0 bases from V and 2 bases from J; bases unmatched to any gene: 4. This CDR3 spans 19 amino acids. CDR3 protein: CASSQDFGTSGGAYNEQFF. The CDR3 bases are TGCGCCAGCAGCCAAGATTTCGGGACTAGCGGGGGGGCCTACAATGAGCAGTTCTTC.

V usage is TRBV11-2 and J usage is TRBJ2-7; D is undetermined. Germline CDR1 reads SGHAT; CDR2 reads FQNNGV. Trimming removed 3 bases from V and 5 bases from J, with 11 bases in between. The CDR3 covers 13 residues. CDR3 nucleotides: TGTGCCAGCAGCTTTCCGGGCCTGGACGAGCAGTACGTC. It is translated as CASSFPGLDEQYV.

This chain uses TRBV18 with TRBJ2-7, with TRBD1 identical over 9 bases. The CDR3 contains 13 residues. Germline CDR1 and CDR2: KGHSH and LQKENI. With 1 base clipped from V and 6 bases from J, the junction kept 1 base outside the gene matches. For the CDR3, the DNA is TGTGCCAGCTCACCACTGGACAGGGGCGAGCAGTACTTC. It codes for CASSPLDRGEQYF.

The chain employs TRBV12-5 and TRBJ2-5; the D gene is possibly TRBD1 (5 bases). With 7 bases removed from V and 3 bases from J, the gap between germline ends came to 15 bases. This CDR3 has 14 amino acids. CDR1 and CDR2 (germline): LGHNT, FRNRAP. As DNA, the CDR3 is TGTGCTAGTGCCCTAGGGGAAGGGGAAGAGACCCAGTACTTC. It is translated as CASALGEGEETQYF.

This chain links TRBV10-1 with TRBJ2-1, with D perhaps given as TRBD1 or TRBD2 (6 bases each). This CDR3 has 16 amino acids. V gave up 3 bases and J gave up 2 bases, with 14 bases separating them. The germline gives CDR1 WNHNN, CDR2 SYGVQD (reference sequence). Here the CDR3 reads CASSDHGGATYNEQFF. The CDR3 DNA follows: TGCGCCAGCAGTGATCACGGGGGCGCAACCTACAATGAGCAGTTCTTC.

V is TRBV3-1 (or the pseudogene TRBV3-2) and J is TRBJ2-7, with TRBD2 identical over 8 bases. This CDR3 has 12 residues. The V gene's germline CDR1 is LGHDT and CDR2 YNNKEL (reference sequence). V was clipped by 6 bases and J by 6 bases; unmatched bases: 4. The chain's CDR3 is CASSRSGAEQYF. The CDR3 coding sequence is TGTGCCAGCAGTCGTAGCGGGGCCGAGCAGTACTTC.

The gene calls are TRBV11-2 and TRBJ1-1; maybe TRBD1 (6 bases). This CDR3 contains 15 residues. V was trimmed by 5 bases and J by 4 bases, leaving 17 bases between them. Per the germline V gene, CDR1 is SGHAT and CDR2 is FQNNGV. The CDR3 loop is CASSLAPGVSTEAFF. The CDR3 DNA sequence: TGTGCCAGCAGCCTCGCCCCAGGGGTGAGCACTGAAGCTTTCTTT.

The rearrangement uses TRBV18 and TRBJ1-4; D possibly corresponds to TRBD1 (5 bases). The germline CDR1 and CDR2 sequences are KGHSH and LQKENI. The CDR3 is made up of 16 amino acids. The germline V and J ends were trimmed by 6 bases and 2 bases, with 16 bases remaining between them. DNA of the CDR3: TGTGCCAGCTCGCCGAGGGGCCCTGGGACTAATGAAAAACTGTTTTTT. Encoded protein: CASSPRGPGTNEKLFF.

V gene TRBV9 combines with J gene TRBJ1-2, with 8 bases aligning to TRBD1. CDR1 and CDR2 from the germline V gene are SGDLS and YYNGEE. The CDR3 has 15 amino acids. V gave up 1 base and J gave up 1 base; unmatched junction bases: 3. The CDR3 is CASSVQGALNYGYTF. The CDR3 bases are TGTGCCAGCAGCGTACAGGGGGCCCTTAACTATGGCTACACCTTC.

The rearrangement joins TRBV5-6 to TRBJ1-1, with TRBD1 as a possible D gene (5 bases). With 2 bases removed from V and 4 bases from J, the gap between germline ends came to 9 bases. The CDR3 is 13 amino acids. Per the germline V gene, CDR1 is SGHDT and CDR2 is YYEEEE. As DNA, the CDR3 is TGTGCCAGCAGCTTAGTAGGGGCCACTGAAGCTTTCTTT. Protein: CASSLVGATEAFF.

This clone has only a few counts. The V and J genes are TRBV10-3 and TRBJ2-7, with TRBD1 as a possible D gene (6 bases). V shed 3 bases and J shed 9 bases, with 21 bases lying between them. The germline V gene encodes CDR1 ENHRY and CDR2 SYGVKD. The CDR3 has 15 residues. The chain's CDR3 is CAISDTQVQGRGQYF. As DNA, the CDR3 is TGTGCCATCAGTGACACTCAGGTTCAGGGGCGAGGGCAGTACTTC.

The rearrangement joins TRBV9 to TRBJ1-2; D unclear. The CDR3 contains 13 residues. The germline gives CDR1 SGDLS, CDR2 YYNGEE. The V and J ends lost 4 bases and 5 bases respectively, with 12 bases between them. The CDR3 DNA is TGTGCCAGCAGCAAAAACCCTACGTATGGCTACACCTTC. Its translation: CASSKNPTYGYTF.

The rearrangement uses TRBV2 and TRBJ1-5, with no clear D. Trimming removed 6 bases at V and 7 bases at J, with 16 bases between. The CDR3 sequence is 14 residues long. CDR1 SNHLY and CDR2 FYNNEI come from the germline V gene. This CDR3 is CASSLEIQGQPQHF. CDR3 nucleotide sequence: TGTGCCAGCAGCCTTGAGATTCAAGGGCAGCCCCAGCATTTT.

The genes are TRBV30 and TRBJ2-3; TRBD2 matches at 12 bases. The junction had 4 bases not matched to a gene; V was cut back by 3 bases and J by 3 bases. This CDR3 has 15 amino acids. Per germline, CDR1 GTSNPN and CDR2 SVGIG (reference sequence). The CDR3 nucleotides are TGTGCCTGGAGGTGGCTAGCGGGGGGGACAGATACGCAGTATTTT. It specifies CAWRWLAGGTDTQYF.

V gene TRBV19 combines with J gene TRBJ1-2; no firm D call. V gave up 2 bases and J gave up 1 base, with 5 bases separating them. The CDR3 is 13 residues long. Per germline, CDR1 LNHDA and CDR2 SQIVND (reference sequence). CDR3 nucleotide sequence: TGTGCCAGTAGTATATACAGTAACTATGGCTACACCTTC. It translates to CASSIYSNYGYTF.

The rearrangement joins TRBV6-5 to TRBJ1-6; D is perhaps TRBD1 (6 bases). Trimming cost V 6 bases and J 4 bases, with 7 bases left between them. Germline CDR1 is MNHEY and CDR2 is SVGAGI. This CDR3 is built from 13 residues. This CDR3 reads CASRGGYNSPLHF. DNA of the CDR3: TGTGCCAGCAGAGGGGGGTATAATTCACCCCTCCACTTT.

The V and J genes are TRBV4-1 and TRBJ1-2, with unresolved D. The CDR3 is 14 residues long. Looked up from germline, CDR1 is MGHRA and CDR2 is YSYEKL. Trimming cost V 2 bases and J 3 bases, with 10 bases left between them. The CDR3 loop is CASSQPMWDYGYTF. As DNA, the CDR3 is TGCGCCAGCAGCCAACCAATGTGGGACTATGGCTACACCTTC.